This T cell receptor (beta chain) was sequenced during a study of regulatory T cells in long-lasting Graves disease. The CDR3 sequence is 16 residues long. The V gene's germline CDR1 is DFQATT and CDR2 SNEGSKA (reference sequence). V lost 4 bases, J lost 3 bases, and 21 bases lay in between. Specified time point: newly diagnosed GD, antithyroid drugs for less than 3 months. RNA isolated from PBMCs was used to make the TCR library. A peripheral blood sample, roughly 9 milliliters in volume, was drawn into EDTA tubes. Study-wide findings and caveats: Persistent disease was characterized by preferential usage of TRBV28, TRBJ1-2 and TRBJ2-5.

Library construction for TCR beta used iRepertoire HTBI primers and Arm-PCR of CDR3 regions. Using its own MiXCR run on the multiplex PCR reads, TCRdb lists one record per CDR3 protein. The table records about 620,000 distinct CDR3 sequences, approximately 15% of them present only once. Of note for this clonotype: Its antigen is not known.

The same data also contributed to another study, on T cells in Graves' hyperthyroidism and ophthalmopathy. That report notes: Clonotypes that were expanded in thyroid above 0.001 mostly appeared in blood too. With a median lead of around 5.9 months before onset, the model predicted ophthalmopathy.

Specimen: peripheral blood mononuclear cells (PBMCs), collected at new diagnosis, from a patient treated with antithyroid drugs. The chain is built from TRBV20-1 and TRBJ2-5, with D tentatively TRBD2 (6 bases). This receptor was obtained from a woman in her twenties or thirties with Graves disease. CDR3 DNA: TGCAGTGCTACCGACTATGACCCGACTAGTGAAGAGACCCAGTACTTC. Residues: CSATDYDPTSEETQYF.